This T cell receptor beta chain was observed in a study of shared clonotypes between healthy human individuals. Germline CDR1 and CDR2: MNHEY and SMNVEV (reference sequence). The CDR3 contains 16 residues. With 2 bases removed from V and 0 bases from J, the gap between germline ends came to 13 bases. TCRdb's table, derived via immunoSEQ multiplex PCR, lists solely in-frame clones and lacks some. In the table there are approximately 1.5 million clones, around 98.5% of which are singletons. Input material: naive CD4+ T cells sorted from blood. Sample subset: CD45RA+ positively selected. J is TRBJ1-1 and V is TRBV27; unclear D gene. This TCR was recovered from a man aged 30 to 39 in good health. This chain's CDR3 is CASSLGHQGMNTEAFF. As DNA, the CDR3 is TGTGCCAGCAGTTTAGGGCACCAAGGCATGAACACTGAAGCTTTCTTT.